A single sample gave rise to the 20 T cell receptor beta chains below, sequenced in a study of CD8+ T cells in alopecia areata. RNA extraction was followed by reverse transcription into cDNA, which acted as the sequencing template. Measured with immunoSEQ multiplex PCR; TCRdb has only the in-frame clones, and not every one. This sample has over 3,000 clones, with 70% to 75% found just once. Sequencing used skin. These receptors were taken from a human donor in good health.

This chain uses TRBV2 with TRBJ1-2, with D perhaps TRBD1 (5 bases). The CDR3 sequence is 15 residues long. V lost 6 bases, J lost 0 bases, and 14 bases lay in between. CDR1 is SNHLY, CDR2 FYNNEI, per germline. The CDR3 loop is CASRAAGASNYGYTF. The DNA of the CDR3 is TGTGCCAGCAGGGCGGCTGGGGCCTCTAACTATGGCTACACCTTC.

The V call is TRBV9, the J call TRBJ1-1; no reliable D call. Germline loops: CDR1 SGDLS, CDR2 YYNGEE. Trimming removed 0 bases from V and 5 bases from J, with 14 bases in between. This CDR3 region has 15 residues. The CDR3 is CASSVEAAHGTEAFF. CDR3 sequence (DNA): TGTGCCAGCAGCGTAGAAGCGGCCCACGGTACTGAAGCTTTCTTT.

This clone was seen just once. The CDR3 protein is CASSLSETNTGELFF. The DNA for the CDR3 is TGTGCCAGCAGCTTAAGCGAAACGAACACCGGGGAGCTGTTTTTT. The chain couples TRBV7-9 to TRBJ2-2; D is unclear. The V end was cut by 2 bases, the J end by 0 bases, with 7 bases between. CDR1 and CDR2 from the germline V gene are SEHNR and FQNEAQ (reference sequence). The CDR3 sequence is 15 residues long.

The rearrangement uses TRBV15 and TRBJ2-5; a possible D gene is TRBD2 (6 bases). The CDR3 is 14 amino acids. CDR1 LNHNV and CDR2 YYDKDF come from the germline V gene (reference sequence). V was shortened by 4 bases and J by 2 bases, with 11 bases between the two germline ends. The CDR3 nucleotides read TGTGCCACCAGCATCGGTGGAGGGCAAGAGACCCAGTACTTC. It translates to CATSIGGGQETQYF.

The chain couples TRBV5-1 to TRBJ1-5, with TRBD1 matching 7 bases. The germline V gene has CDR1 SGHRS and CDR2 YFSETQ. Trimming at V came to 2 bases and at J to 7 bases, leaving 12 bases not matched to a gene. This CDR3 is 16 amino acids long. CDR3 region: CASSLEERQGNQPQHF. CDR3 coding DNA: TGCGCCAGCAGCTTAGAAGAAAGACAGGGTAACCAGCCCCAGCATTTT.

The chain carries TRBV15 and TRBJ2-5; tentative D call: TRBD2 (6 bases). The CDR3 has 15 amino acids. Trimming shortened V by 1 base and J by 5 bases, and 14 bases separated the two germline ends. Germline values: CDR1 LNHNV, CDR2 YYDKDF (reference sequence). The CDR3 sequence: CATSRGRGAGETQYF. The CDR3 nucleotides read TGTGCCACCAGCAGAGGACGAGGGGCGGGGGAGACCCAGTACTTC. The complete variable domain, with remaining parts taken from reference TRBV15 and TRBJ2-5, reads DAMVIQNPRYQVTQFGKPVTLSCSQTLNHNVMYWYQQKSSQAPKLLFHYYDKDFNNEADTPDNFQSRRPNTSFCFLDIRSPGLGDTAMYLCATSRGRGAGETQYFGPGTRLLVL.

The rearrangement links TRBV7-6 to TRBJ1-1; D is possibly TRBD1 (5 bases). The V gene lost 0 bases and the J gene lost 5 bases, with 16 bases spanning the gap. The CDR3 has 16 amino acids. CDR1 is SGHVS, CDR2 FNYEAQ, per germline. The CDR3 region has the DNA TGTGCCAGCAGCTTAGCGCATACCGGGGGGTATACTGAAGCTTTCTTT. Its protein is CASSLAHTGGYTEAFF. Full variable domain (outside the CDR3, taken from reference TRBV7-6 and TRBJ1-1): GAGVSQSPRYKVTKRGQDVALRCDPISGHVSLYWYRQALGQGPEFLTYFNYEAQQDKSGLPNDRFSAERPEGSISTLTIQRTEQRDSAMYRCASSLAHTGGYTEAFFGQGTRLTVV.

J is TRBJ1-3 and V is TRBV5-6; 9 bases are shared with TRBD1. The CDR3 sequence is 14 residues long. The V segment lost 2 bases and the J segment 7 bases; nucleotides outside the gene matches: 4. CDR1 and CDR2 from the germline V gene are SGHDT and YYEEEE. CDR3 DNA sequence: TGTGCCAGCAGCTTCCGGGACAGGGACAACACCATATATTTT. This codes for CASSFRDRDNTIYF.

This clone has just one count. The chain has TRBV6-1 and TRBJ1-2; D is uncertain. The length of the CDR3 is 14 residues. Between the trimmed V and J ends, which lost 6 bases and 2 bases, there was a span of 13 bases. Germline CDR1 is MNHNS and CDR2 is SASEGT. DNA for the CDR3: TGTGCCAGCAGACACCCCGACGGAAACTATGGCTACACCTTC. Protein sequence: CASRHPDGNYGYTF.

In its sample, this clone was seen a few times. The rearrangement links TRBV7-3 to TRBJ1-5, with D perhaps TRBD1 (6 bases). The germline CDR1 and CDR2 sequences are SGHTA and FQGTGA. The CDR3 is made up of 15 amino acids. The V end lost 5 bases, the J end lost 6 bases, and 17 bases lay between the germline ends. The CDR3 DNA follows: TGTGCCAGCAGCATGCTACAGGGCCCAAGTCAGCCCCAGCATTTT. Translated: CASSMLQGPSQPQHF.

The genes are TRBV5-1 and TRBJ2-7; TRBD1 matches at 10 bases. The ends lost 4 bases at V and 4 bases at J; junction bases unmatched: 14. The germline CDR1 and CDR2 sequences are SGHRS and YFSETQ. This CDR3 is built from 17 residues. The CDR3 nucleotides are TGCGCCAGCAGCCTCGGGACAGGGGATGTGGGCCCTTACGAGCAGTACTTC. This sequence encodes CASSLGTGDVGPYEQYF.

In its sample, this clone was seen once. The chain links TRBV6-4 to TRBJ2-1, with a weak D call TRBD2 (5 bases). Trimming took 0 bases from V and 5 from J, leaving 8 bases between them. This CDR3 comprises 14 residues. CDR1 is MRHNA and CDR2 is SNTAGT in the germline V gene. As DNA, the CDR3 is TGTGCCAGCAGTGACTCGGCGGGTCACAATGAGCAGTTCTTC. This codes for CASSDSAGHNEQFF.

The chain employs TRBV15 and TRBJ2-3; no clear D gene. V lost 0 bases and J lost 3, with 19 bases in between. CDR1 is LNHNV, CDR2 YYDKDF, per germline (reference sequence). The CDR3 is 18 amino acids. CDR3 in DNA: TGTGCCACCAGCAGAGATTGGACGGCACAGTCGGGTACAGATACGCAGTATTTT. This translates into CATSRDWTAQSGTDTQYF.

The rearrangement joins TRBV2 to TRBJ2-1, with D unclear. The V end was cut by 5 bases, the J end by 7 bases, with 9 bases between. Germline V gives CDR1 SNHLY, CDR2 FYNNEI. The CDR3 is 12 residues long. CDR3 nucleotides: TGTGCCAGCAGTCGGCTTCGGAATGAGCAGTTCTTC. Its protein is CASSRLRNEQFF.

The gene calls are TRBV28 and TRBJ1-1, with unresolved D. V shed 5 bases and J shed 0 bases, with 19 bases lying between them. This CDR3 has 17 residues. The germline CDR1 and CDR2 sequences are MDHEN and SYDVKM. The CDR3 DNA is TGTGCCAGCAGTCGAAAGCGGTCCCGACGCATGAACACTGAAGCTTTCTTT. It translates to CASSRKRSRRMNTEAFF.

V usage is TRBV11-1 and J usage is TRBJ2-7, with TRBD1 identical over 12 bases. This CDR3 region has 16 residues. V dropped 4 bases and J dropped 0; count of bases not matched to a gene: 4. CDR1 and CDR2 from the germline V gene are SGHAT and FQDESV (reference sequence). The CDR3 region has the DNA TGTGCCAGCAGCTCGGGACAGGGGGCCTCCTCCTACGAGCAGTACTTC. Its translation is CASSSGQGASSYEQYF.

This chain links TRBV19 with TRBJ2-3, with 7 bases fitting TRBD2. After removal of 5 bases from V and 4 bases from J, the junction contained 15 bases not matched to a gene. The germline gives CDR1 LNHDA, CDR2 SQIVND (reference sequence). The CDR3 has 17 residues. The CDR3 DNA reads TGTGCCAGTAGTCCTCCGGGGGGACGGGGACCTTCAGATACGCAGTATTTT. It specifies CASSPPGGRGPSDTQYF.

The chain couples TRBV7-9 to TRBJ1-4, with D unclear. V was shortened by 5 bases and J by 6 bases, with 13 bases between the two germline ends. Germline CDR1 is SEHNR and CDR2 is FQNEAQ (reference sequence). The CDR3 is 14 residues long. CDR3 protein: CASSGRGRDEKLFF. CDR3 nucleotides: TGTGCCAGCAGCGGGCGGGGTCGAGATGAAAAACTGTTTTTT.

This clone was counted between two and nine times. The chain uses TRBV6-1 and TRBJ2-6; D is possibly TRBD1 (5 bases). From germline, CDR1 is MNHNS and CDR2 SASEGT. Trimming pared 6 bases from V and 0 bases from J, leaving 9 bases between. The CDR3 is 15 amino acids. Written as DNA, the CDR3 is TGTGCCAGCAGCGTAGACAGCTCTGGGGCCAACGTCCTGACTTTC. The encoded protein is CASSVDSSGANVLTF.

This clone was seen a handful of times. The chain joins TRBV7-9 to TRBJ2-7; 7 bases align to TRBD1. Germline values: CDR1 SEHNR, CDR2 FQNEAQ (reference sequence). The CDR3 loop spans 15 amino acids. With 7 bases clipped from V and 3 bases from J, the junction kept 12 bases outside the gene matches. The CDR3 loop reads CASTPEAGTVYEQYF. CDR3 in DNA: TGTGCCAGCACTCCTGAGGCAGGGACAGTCTACGAGCAGTACTTC.